This entry describes one T cell receptor (beta chain). The target antigen is unknown. The germline CDR1 and CDR2 sequences are SGHNT and YYREEE (reference sequence). The CDR3 is made up of 12 amino acids. Trimming left V 8 bases short and J 6 bases short, with 12 bases between. This sample was included in a study of a mutant IDH1 vaccine in newly diagnosed glioma. Overall study context: Patients began vaccination 4-6 weeks after radiotherapy alone, or with temozolomide cycles.

Sequencing used immunoSEQ multiplex PCR; TCRdb keeps in-frame clones, though not all of them. The data show approximately 50,000 clones, around four fifths seen once. Described time point: week 5, during vaccination. With topical imiquimod, each dose of the vaccine consisted of 300 ug of mutant IDH1 20-mer peptide. The sequencing here drew on PBMCs, taken from a glioma patient whose treatment included an IDH1 peptide vaccine. The TCR sequence derives from a man in his fifties or sixties with glioma. This chain uses TRBV5-4 with TRBJ2-1; tentative D call: TRBD1 (6 bases). The CDR3 is CASSDRLNEQFF. DNA of the CDR3: TGTGCCAGTTCAGACAGGCTCAATGAGCAGTTCTTC.